A selection of T cell receptor beta chains follows, all from one sample in a study of blood T cells in healthy people across ages. TCRdb fed the 5' RACE reads into MiXCR, producing one record per CDR3 protein. The table records around 870,000 distinct CDR3 sequences, under 30% of them present only once. The specimen sequenced was blood. All receptors come from a woman aged 80 or over in good health. CDR3s include the opening cysteine and the closing phenylalanine or tryptophan. The order of the fields is J gene, clone size, V gene, D gene, CDR3 DNA, CDR3 protein. D genes are given only for firm matches. Clone size, where shown, is once, few, many, or a class for clones that have expanded.

J: TRBJ1-1; size: -; V: TRBV6-2/TRBV6-3; D: -; DNA: TGTGCCAGCAGTTACTCGTACGGGTGCACTGAAGCTTTCTTT; CDR3: CASSYSYGCTEAFF
J: TRBJ1-6; size: few; V: TRBV5-1; D: TRBD1; DNA: TGCGCCAGCAGCTCGGACAGGGGGCCTTCACCCCTCCACTTT; CDR3: CASSSDRGPSPLHF
J: TRBJ2-1; size: few; V: TRBV14; D: -; DNA: TGTGCCAGCAGCCAAGTTGGTGTAGGATCCGCCAATGAGCAGTTCTTC; CDR3: CASSQVGVGSANEQFF
J: TRBJ2-7; size: -; V: TRBV5-5; D: -; DNA: TGTGCCAGCAGCTCAACAGGTAGTTACAATGAGCAGTACTTC; CDR3: CASSSTGSYNEQYF
J: TRBJ1-5; size: many; V: TRBV12-3/TRBV12-4; D: -; DNA: TGTGCCAGCAGTTTTCGATCGGGGGAGGGGGTATGGAATCAGCCCCAGCATTTT; CDR3: CASSFRSGEGVWNQPQHF
J: TRBJ1-2; size: -; V: TRBV6-2/TRBV6-3; D: -; DNA: TGTGCCAGCAGTTACTCGGTTGCCGAGAGGGGCTACACCTTC; CDR3: CASSYSVAERGYTF
J: TRBJ2-5; size: many; V: TRBV7-2; D: TRBD2; DNA: TGTGCCAGCAGCTCAACCCGGGGACTAGCGGGGGCGGAGACCCAGTACTTC; CDR3: CASSSTRGLAGAETQYF
J: TRBJ1-1; size: many; V: TRBV11-2; D: -; DNA: TGTGCCAGCAGCAGGACCCGAGAAACTGAAGCTTTCTTT; CDR3: CASSRTRETEAFF
J: TRBJ2-5; size: -; V: TRBV11-3; D: -; DNA: TGTGCCAGCAGCGTAACGGGGGTTGAAGAGACCCAGTACTTC; CDR3: CASSVTGVEETQYF
J: TRBJ1-1; size: few; V: TRBV5-5; D: -; DNA: TGTGCCGGCAGCTTGGCCGGGTGGAACACTGAAGCTTTCTTT; CDR3: CAGSLAGWNTEAFF
J: TRBJ2-5; size: -; V: TRBV6-5; D: -; DNA: TGTGCCAGCAGTTACTCCCAGATTAAACAAGAGACCCAGTACTTC; CDR3: CASSYSQIKQETQYF
J: TRBJ1-1; size: -; V: TRBV3-1; D: -; DNA: TGTGCCAGCAGCCAAGGGTGGAACATCATAAGCGCTGAAGCTTTCTTT; CDR3: CASSQGWNIISAEAFF
J: TRBJ2-3; size: many; V: TRBV7-2; D: -; DNA: TGTGCCAGCAGCTTAAAGGGCACAGATACGCAGTATTTT; CDR3: CASSLKGTDTQYF
J: TRBJ1-1; size: -; V: TRBV18; D: -; DNA: TGTGCCAGCTCACCAAAAGGCTACACTGAAGCTTTCTTT; CDR3: CASSPKGYTEAFF
J: TRBJ2-7; size: many; V: TRBV9; D: -; DNA: TGTGCCAGCAGCGTAGGGGGTTGGGACCGCGAGCAGTACTTC; CDR3: CASSVGGWDREQYF
J: TRBJ1-3; size: -; V: TRBV5-1; D: -; DNA: TGCGCCAGCAGCTTGGATGACAGCGATGGAAACACCATATATTTT; CDR3: CASSLDDSDGNTIYF
J: TRBJ2-7; size: many; V: TRBV27; D: -; DNA: TGTGCCAGCAGGGTGGGTGGGGGCAGATCGTCCTACGAGCAGTACTTC; CDR3: CASRVGGGRSSYEQYF
J: TRBJ2-1; size: many; V: TRBV7-8; D: -; DNA: TGTGCCAGCAGCTTACTCCCCCCGGCAGGCCACAATGAGCAGTTCTTC; CDR3: CASSLLPPAGHNEQFF
J: TRBJ2-2; size: -; V: TRBV9; D: TRBD1; DNA: TGTGCCAGCAGCACCGAGACAGGGGCAAGCACCGGGGAGCTGTTTTTT; CDR3: CASSTETGASTGELFF
J: TRBJ2-5; size: -; V: TRBV11-2; D: TRBD2; DNA: TGTGCCAGCAGCTCGACTAGCGGGGGGGTCAACCAAGAGACCCAGTACTTC; CDR3: CASSSTSGGVNQETQYF
J: TRBJ2-4; size: many; V: TRBV13; D: TRBD1; DNA: TGTGCCAGCAGCTTAGAGAGGGGGCGCTTTGGCAAAAACATTCAGTACTTC; CDR3: CASSLERGRFGKNIQYF
J: TRBJ2-3; size: many; V: TRBV4-3; D: -; DNA: TGCGCCAGCAGCCGACGACCTCGAACGGAGGGGATAAGAGATACGCAGTATTTT; CDR3: CASSRRPRTEGIRDTQYF
J: TRBJ2-5; size: many; V: TRBV24-1; D: TRBD1; DNA: TGTGCCACCAGTGATTTGAGGGGGCCCCAAGAGACCCAGTACTTC; CDR3: CATSDLRGPQETQYF
J: TRBJ1-5; size: few; V: TRBV2; D: -; DNA: TGTGCCAGCAGGATCGACAGTAGCAATCAGCCCCAGCATTTT; CDR3: CASRIDSSNQPQHF
J: TRBJ1-2; size: many; V: TRBV24-1; D: -; DNA: TGTGCCACCAGTGAGGCTAACTATGGCTACACCTTC; CDR3: CATSEANYGYTF
J: TRBJ2-1; size: many; V: TRBV9; D: TRBD2; DNA: TGTGCCAGCAGCGCCTTAGCGGGGGGAAGTTACAATGAGCAGTTCTTC; CDR3: CASSALAGGSYNEQFF
J: TRBJ2-3; size: few; V: TRBV3-1; D: TRBD2; DNA: TGTGCCAGCAGCCGCCGGGAGGGGCGTATAGATACGCAGTATTTT; CDR3: CASSRREGRIDTQYF
J: TRBJ1-2; size: many; V: TRBV6-6; D: -; DNA: TGTGCCAGCAGTTTACCGACAGTCAACTATGGCTACACCTTC; CDR3: CASSLPTVNYGYTF
J: TRBJ2-1; size: -; V: TRBV11-2; D: -; DNA: TGTGCCAGCAGCTTGGGACTCGAACATGGGCAGTTCTTC; CDR3: CASSLGLEHGQFF
J: TRBJ2-2; size: many; V: TRBV5-1; D: -; DNA: TGCGCCAGCTCGCTAGGCGGGGGCGGCACCGGGGAGCTGTTTTTT; CDR3: CASSLGGGGTGELFF
J: TRBJ2-2; size: few; V: TRBV4-3; D: TRBD2; DNA: TGCGCCAGCAGCCAACCTCATCCGGGACTAGCTCGCACCGGGGAGCTGTTTTTT; CDR3: CASSQPHPGLARTGELFF
J: TRBJ2-7; size: many; V: TRBV7-2; D: TRBD2; DNA: TGTGCCAGCAGCCCCTCGGGACTAGCGGGGATCGAGCAGTACTTC; CDR3: CASSPSGLAGIEQYF
J: TRBJ2-1; size: many; V: TRBV20-1; D: -; DNA: TGCAGTGCTAGTCTGGCTAAGGGGTACAATGAGCAGTTCTTC; CDR3: CSASLAKGYNEQFF
J: TRBJ1-2; size: -; V: TRBV6-5; D: -; DNA: TGTGCCAGCACCACGGGTTTCTATGGCTACACCTTC; CDR3: CASTTGFYGYTF
J: TRBJ1-5; size: many; V: TRBV5-1; D: TRBD1; DNA: TGCGCCAGCAGCTTGGACGGGACAGGGAGCAATCAGCCCCAGCATTTT; CDR3: CASSLDGTGSNQPQHF
J: TRBJ1-2; size: many; V: TRBV29-1; D: -; DNA: TGCAGCGTTGGCCAGGTGGGAGGCGGCTACACCTTC; CDR3: CSVGQVGGGYTF
J: TRBJ1-3; size: -; V: TRBV5-1; D: -; DNA: TGCGCCAGCAGCTTGGGGGCCGGGGGCGGTGGAAACACCATATATTTT; CDR3: CASSLGAGGGGNTIYF
J: TRBJ1-6; size: -; V: TRBV5-4; D: -; DNA: TGTGCCAGCAGCTTGGACAGGGTCGGCGGGCTTGGATCACCCCTCCACTTT; CDR3: CASSLDRVGGLGSPLHF
J: TRBJ2-5; size: many; V: TRBV7-9; D: -; DNA: TGTGCCAGCAGCTTGCGGCCCGGAGAGGGACTCAGGGAGACCCAGTACTTC; CDR3: CASSLRPGEGLRETQYF
J: TRBJ2-7; size: few; V: TRBV3-1; D: TRBD2; DNA: TGTGCCAGCAGCTACGGACTAGCGGGGGGTCCGAGCTCCTACAATGAGCAGTACTTC; CDR3: CASSYGLAGGPSSYNEQYF
J: TRBJ1-1; size: few; V: TRBV29-1; D: TRBD1; DNA: TGCAGCGTTGGGACAGGGCGGACTGAAGCTTTCTTT; CDR3: CSVGTGRTEAFF
J: TRBJ1-1; size: many; V: TRBV29-1; D: -; DNA: TGCAGCGTTGGAAGAGATATGAACACTGAAGCTTTCTTT; CDR3: CSVGRDMNTEAFF
J: TRBJ1-6; size: many; V: TRBV9; D: -; DNA: TGTGCCAGCAGCGGGGTAGGTAATTCACCCCTCCACTTT; CDR3: CASSGVGNSPLHF
J: TRBJ2-5; size: many; V: TRBV7-2; D: -; DNA: TGTGCCAGCAGCTTAGCGGGGTATCGGGAGACCCAGTACTTC; CDR3: CASSLAGYRETQYF
J: TRBJ1-1; size: -; V: TRBV20-1; D: TRBD1; DNA: TGCAGTGCTAGAGGTTCCTACCGGGACAGGGTTGGTTGGAGCACTGAAGCTTTCTTT; CDR3: CSARGSYRDRVGWSTEAFF
J: TRBJ2-7; size: many; V: TRBV5-1; D: -; DNA: TGCGCCAGCAGCATTGACAGCAACGAGCAGTACTTC; CDR3: CASSIDSNEQYF
J: TRBJ2-4; size: many; V: TRBV6-2/TRBV6-3; D: -; DNA: TGTGCCAGCAGTTACTCGGTCGCAACAGGGATTATGGACATTCAGTACTTC; CDR3: CASSYSVATGIMDIQYF
J: TRBJ2-1; size: many; V: TRBV7-2; D: -; DNA: TGTGCCAGCAGCCCTCCGGGAACTCTCTACAATGAGCAGTTCTTC; CDR3: CASSPPGTLYNEQFF
J: TRBJ2-5; size: many; V: TRBV7-2; D: TRBD1; DNA: TGTGCCAGCAGCTGGGACAGACAAGAGACCCAGTACTTC; CDR3: CASSWDRQETQYF
J: TRBJ1-4; size: -; V: TRBV4-2; D: -; DNA: TGTGCCAGCAGCCTCGTGGGGCCTACAACTAATGAAAAACTGTTTTTT; CDR3: CASSLVGPTTNEKLFF
J: TRBJ2-3; size: many; V: TRBV29-1; D: TRBD2; DNA: TGCAGCGGGGGGGGAGGGGAAGCAGATACGCAGTATTTT; CDR3: CSGGGGEADTQYF
J: TRBJ1-4; size: -; V: TRBV3-1; D: -; DNA: TGTGCCAGCAACCAAGGAGGGAGAGAAAAACTGTTTTTT; CDR3: CASNQGGREKLFF
J: TRBJ2-1; size: many; V: TRBV5-1; D: TRBD2; DNA: TGCGCCAGCAGCATAACTCCTAGCGGGGACAATGAGCAGTTCTTC; CDR3: CASSITPSGDNEQFF
J: TRBJ1-2; size: -; V: TRBV10-2; D: TRBD1; DNA: TGCGCCAGCACCTCGTCCGGGACAGGGGCTGGCTACACCTTC; CDR3: CASTSSGTGAGYTF
J: TRBJ1-2; size: once; V: TRBV7-2; D: TRBD1; DNA: TGTACCAGCAGCCCCCGGACAGGGGATCGCGGCTACACCTTC; CDR3: CTSSPRTGDRGYTF
J: TRBJ2-1; size: -; V: TRBV6-4; D: TRBD2; DNA: TGTGCCAGCAGCGGACTAGCGGGAGGGGACGAGCAGTTCTTC; CDR3: CASSGLAGGDEQFF
J: TRBJ1-5; size: few; V: TRBV6-6; D: TRBD1; DNA: TGTGCCAGCAGTCAGCTCGAAGGACAGGGGAATCAGCCCCAGCATTTT; CDR3: CASSQLEGQGNQPQHF
J: TRBJ1-5; size: -; V: TRBV12-3/TRBV12-4; D: -; DNA: TGTGCCAGCAGTTTAACACAGAGCAATCAGCCCCAGCATTTT; CDR3: CASSLTQSNQPQHF
J: TRBJ1-4; size: -; V: TRBV18; D: -; DNA: TGTGCCAGCTCACCACTAGACAGCCCTTCCATGGAAAAACTGTTTTTT; CDR3: CASSPLDSPSMEKLFF
J: TRBJ2-1; size: few; V: TRBV20-1; D: TRBD2; DNA: TGCAGTGCTAGAGATCTGTCTAGCGGGGGCCTTTACAATGAGCAGTTCTTC; CDR3: CSARDLSSGGLYNEQFF